This T cell receptor (beta chain) was retrieved from a study of beta chain features in type 1 diabetes. Broader study findings: For Type 1 diabetes patients, all four CD4+ subsets carried TCRB CDR3s that were moderately but significantly shorter.

CDR1 is SGHTA, CDR2 FQGNSA, per germline. V gave up 5 bases and J gave up 0 bases; unmatched junction bases: 4. The CDR3 totals 15 residues. The isolated RNA, all of it, was reverse transcribed, so expressed TCRB transcripts were what got sequenced. The protocol was immunoSEQ multiplex PCR, while the TCRdb copy is restricted to in-frame clones and leaves out a portion. The sample includes almost 350,000 clones, roughly 8% of them seen just once. The table lists this clone with a few counts. Its specificity is unknown. This TCR was recovered from a young woman in good health. Material for sequencing was central memory CD4+ T cells from blood. The chain employs TRBV7-2 and TRBJ2-1, with TRBD2 matching over 7 bases. CDR3 protein: CASSHGRTSYNEQFF. The CDR3 region has the DNA TGTGCCAGCAGCCACGGGAGGACCTCCTACAATGAGCAGTTCTTC.